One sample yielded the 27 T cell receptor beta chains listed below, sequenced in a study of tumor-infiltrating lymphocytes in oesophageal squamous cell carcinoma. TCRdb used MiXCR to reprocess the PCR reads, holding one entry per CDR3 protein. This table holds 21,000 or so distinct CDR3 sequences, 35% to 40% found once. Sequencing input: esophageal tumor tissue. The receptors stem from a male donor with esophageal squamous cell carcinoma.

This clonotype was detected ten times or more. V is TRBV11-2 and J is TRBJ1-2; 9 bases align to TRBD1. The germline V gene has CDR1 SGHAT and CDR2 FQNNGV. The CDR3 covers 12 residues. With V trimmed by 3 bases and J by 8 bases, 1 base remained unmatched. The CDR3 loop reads CASSLGQGGYTF. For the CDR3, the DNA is TGTGCCAGCAGCTTGGGACAGGGCGGCTACACCTTC.

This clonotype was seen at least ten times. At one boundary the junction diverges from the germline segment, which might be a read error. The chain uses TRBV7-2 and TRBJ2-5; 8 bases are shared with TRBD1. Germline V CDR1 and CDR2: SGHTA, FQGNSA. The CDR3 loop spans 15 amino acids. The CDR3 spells CASSWGQVLDSPLHF. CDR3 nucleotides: TGTGCCAGCAGCTGGGGACAGGTTTTAGATTCACCCCTCCACTTC.

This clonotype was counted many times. CDR3 loop: CASKSQGLSLYGYTF. Here the CDR3 DNA reads TGTGCCAGCAAATCACAGGGATTAAGCCTCTATGGCTACACCTTC. This rearrangement joins TRBV5-6 to TRBJ1-2, with a weak D call TRBD1 (6 bases). CDR1 and CDR2 (germline): SGHDT, YYEEEE. V was pared by 6 bases and J by 4 bases, with 19 bases between. The CDR3 has 15 amino acids.

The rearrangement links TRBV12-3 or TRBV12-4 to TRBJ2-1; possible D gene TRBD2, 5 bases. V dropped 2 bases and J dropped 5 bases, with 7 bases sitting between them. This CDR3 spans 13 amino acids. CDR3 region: CASSLKRNNEQFF. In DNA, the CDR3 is TGTGCCAGCAGTTTAAAGCGGAACAATGAGCAGTTCTTC.

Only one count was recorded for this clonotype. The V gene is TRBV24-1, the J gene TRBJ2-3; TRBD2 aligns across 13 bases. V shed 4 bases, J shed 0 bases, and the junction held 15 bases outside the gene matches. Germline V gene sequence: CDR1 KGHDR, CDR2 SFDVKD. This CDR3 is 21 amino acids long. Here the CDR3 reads CATSETGTGVGLAGSTDTQYF. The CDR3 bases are TGTGCCACCAGTGAGACCGGGACAGGGGTGGGACTAGCGGGGAGCACAGATACGCAGTATTTT.

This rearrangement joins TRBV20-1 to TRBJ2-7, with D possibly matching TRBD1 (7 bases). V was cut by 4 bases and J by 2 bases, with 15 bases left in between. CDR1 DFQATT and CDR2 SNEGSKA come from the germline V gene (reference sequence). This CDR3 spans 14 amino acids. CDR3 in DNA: TGCAGTGCTAACAGGAGGGGGCATACCTACGAGCAGTACTTC. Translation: CSANRRGHTYEQYF.

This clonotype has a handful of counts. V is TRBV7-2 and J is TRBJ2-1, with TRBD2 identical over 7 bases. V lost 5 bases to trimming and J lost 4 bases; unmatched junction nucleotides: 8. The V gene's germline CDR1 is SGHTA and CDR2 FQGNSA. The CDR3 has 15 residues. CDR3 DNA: TGTGCCAGCAGCAGGTACGGGAGGTCTTACAATGAGCAGTTCTTC. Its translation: CASSRYGRSYNEQFF.

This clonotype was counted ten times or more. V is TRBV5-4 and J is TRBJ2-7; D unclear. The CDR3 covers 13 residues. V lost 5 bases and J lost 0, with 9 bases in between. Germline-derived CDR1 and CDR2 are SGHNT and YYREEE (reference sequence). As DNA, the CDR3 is TGTGCCAGCAGGGTGTTCGACTCCTACGAGCAGTACTTC. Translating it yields CASRVFDSYEQYF.

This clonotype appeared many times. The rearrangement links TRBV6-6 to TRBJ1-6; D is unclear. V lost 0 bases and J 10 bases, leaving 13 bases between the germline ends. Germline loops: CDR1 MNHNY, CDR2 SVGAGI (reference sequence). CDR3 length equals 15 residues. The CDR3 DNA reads TGTGCCAGCAGTTACTCGACTAGGGAGGGATCACCCCTCCACTTT. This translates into CASSYSTREGSPLHF.

The CDR3 region is CASSRTGTSGRGGWETQYF. CDR3 coding DNA: TGTGCCAGCAGCCGTACCGGGACTAGCGGTCGAGGAGGATGGGAGACCCAGTACTTC. The chain uses TRBV7-2 and TRBJ2-7, with 11 bases lining up with TRBD2. The closer fit of TRBJ2-5 to the DNA end suggests the J call may be wrong. This CDR3 spans 19 amino acids. Germline V lookup: CDR1 SGHTA, CDR2 FQGNSA.

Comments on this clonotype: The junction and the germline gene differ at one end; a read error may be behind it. The CDR3 nucleotides are TGTGCCAGCAGCGAACGCTCGCAGAGCACCGAGACCCAGTTCTTT. Its translation: CASSERSQSTETQFF. The chain is built from TRBV5-5 and TRBJ2-3; D is unresolved. Germline CDR1 reads SGHKS; CDR2 reads YYEKEE (reference sequence). The CDR3 runs to 15 residues.

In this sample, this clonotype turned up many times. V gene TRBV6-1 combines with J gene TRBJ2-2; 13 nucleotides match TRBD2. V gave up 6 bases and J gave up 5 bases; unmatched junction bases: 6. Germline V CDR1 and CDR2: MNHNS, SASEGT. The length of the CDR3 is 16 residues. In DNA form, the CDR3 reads TGTGCCAGCAGATTTACTAGCGGGGGGGTTACCGGGGAGCTGTTTTTT. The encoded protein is CASRFTSGGVTGELFF.

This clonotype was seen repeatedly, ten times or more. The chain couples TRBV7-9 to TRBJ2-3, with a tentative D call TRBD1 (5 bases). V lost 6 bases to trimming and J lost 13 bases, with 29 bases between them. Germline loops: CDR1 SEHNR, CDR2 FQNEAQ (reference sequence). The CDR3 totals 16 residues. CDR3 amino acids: CASSHSSGRLVRREYF. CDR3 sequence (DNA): TGTGCCAGCAGTCATTCCTCAGGGCGACTTGTTCGTCGTGAGTATTTT.

The CDR3 nucleotides are TGTGCCAGCAGCTTAGCGGGGGGCGGGGCGTTGGGAAATGAGCAGTTCTTC. This encodes CASSLAGGGALGNEQFF. This chain connects TRBV7-6 to TRBJ2-1, with D perhaps TRBD1 or TRBD2 (6 bases each). Germline assignment: CDR1 SGHVS and CDR2 FNYEAQ. V was shortened by 0 bases and J by 7 bases, with 19 bases between the two germline ends. The CDR3 has 17 amino acids.

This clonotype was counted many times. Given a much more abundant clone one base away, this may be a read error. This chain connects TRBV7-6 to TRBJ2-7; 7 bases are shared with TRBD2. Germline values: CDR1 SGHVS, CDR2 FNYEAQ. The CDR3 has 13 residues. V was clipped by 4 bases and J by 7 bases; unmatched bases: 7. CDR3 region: CASSWGGVNEQYF. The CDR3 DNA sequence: TGTGCCAGCAGCTGGGGGGGGGTGAATGAGCAGTACTTC.

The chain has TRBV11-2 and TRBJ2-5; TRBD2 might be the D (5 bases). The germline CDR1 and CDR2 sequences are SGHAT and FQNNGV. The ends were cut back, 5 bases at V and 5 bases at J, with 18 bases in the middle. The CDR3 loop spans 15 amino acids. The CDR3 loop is CASSTGGWYGETQYF. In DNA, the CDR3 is TGTGCCAGCAGCACCGGCGGGTGGTACGGTGAGACCCAGTACTTC.

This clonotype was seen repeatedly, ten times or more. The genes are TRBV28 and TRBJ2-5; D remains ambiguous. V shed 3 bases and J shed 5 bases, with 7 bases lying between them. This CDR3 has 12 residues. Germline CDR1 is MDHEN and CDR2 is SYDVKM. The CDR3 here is CASSFLRETQYF. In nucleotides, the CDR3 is TGTGCCAGCAGTTTTTTACGTGAGACCCAGTACTTC.

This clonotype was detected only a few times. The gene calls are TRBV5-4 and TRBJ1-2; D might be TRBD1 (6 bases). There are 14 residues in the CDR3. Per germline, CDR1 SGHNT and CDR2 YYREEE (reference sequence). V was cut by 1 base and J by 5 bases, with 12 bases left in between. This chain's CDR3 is CASSLRQGIYGYTF. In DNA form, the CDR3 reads TGTGCCAGCAGCTTGCGCCAGGGGATTTATGGCTACACCTTC.

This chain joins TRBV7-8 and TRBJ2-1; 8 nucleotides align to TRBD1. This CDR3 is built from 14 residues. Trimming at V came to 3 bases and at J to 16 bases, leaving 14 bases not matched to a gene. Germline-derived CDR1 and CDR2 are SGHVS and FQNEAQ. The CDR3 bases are TGTGCCAGCAGCTTCGACAGGGGTAGGACTGAAGCTTTCTTC. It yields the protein CASSFDRGRTEAFF.

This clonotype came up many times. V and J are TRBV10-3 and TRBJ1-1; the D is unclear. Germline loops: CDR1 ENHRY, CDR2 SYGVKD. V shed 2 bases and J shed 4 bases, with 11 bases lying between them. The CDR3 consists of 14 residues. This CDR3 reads CAISEGREITEAFF. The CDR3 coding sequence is TGTGCCATCAGTGAGGGGAGGGAAATCACTGAAGCTTTCTTT.

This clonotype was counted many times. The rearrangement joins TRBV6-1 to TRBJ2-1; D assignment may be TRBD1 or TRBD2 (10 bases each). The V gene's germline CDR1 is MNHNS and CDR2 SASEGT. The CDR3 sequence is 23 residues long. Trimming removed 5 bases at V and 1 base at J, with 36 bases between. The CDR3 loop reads CASSYPGTGDSLAGVVSYNEQFF. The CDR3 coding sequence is TGTGCCAGCAGTTATCCCGGGACAGGGGATAGCCTAGCGGGAGTGGTATCCTACAATGAGCAGTTCTTC.

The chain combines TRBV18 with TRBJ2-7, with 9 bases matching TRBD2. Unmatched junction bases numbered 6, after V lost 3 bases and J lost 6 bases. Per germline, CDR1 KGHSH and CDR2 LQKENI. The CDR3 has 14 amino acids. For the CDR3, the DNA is TGTGCCAGCTCACCTGGCGGGAGGGCACTCGAGCAGTACTTC. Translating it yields CASSPGGRALEQYF.

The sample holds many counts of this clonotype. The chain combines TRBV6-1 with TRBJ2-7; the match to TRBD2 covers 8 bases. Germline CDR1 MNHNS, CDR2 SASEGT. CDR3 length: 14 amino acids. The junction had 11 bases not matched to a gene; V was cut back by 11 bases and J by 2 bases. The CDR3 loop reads CAARRTSGPYEQYF. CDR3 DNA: TGTGCCGCCCGCCGCACTAGCGGACCCTACGAGCAGTACTTC.

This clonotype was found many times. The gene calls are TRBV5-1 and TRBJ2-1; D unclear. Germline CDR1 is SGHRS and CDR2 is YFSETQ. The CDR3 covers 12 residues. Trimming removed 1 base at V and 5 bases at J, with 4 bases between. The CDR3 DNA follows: TGCGCCAGCAGCTTGAGTGACAATGAGCAGTTCTTC. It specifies CASSLSDNEQFF.

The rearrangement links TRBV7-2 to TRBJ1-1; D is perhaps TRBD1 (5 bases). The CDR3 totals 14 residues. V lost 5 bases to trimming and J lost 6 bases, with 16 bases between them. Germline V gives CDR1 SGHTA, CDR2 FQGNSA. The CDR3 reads CASSRGGSGAEAFF. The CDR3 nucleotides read TGTGCCAGCAGCCGAGGAGGGTCGGGGGCTGAAGCTTTCTTT.

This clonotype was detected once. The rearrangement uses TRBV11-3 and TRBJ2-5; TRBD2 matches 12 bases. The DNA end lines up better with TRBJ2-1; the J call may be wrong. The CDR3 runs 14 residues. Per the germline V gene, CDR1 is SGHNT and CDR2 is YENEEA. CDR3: CASSLKLAGGEQFF. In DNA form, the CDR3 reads TGTGCCAGCAGCTTAAAACTAGCGGGAGGTGAGCAGTTCTTC.

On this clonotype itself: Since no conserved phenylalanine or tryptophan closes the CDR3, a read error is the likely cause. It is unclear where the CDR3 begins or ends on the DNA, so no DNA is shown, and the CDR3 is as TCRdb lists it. CDR3 in amino acids: CASSITGTGQGYTFGS. The chain links TRBV5-1 to TRBJ2-7; TRBD1, the table's D call, was not compared with the DNA. The germline CDR1 and CDR2 sequences are SGHRS and YFSETQ. The CDR3 has 16 residues if both end residues are counted.